This T cell receptor (beta chain) was profiled in a study of OX40 agonist ivuxolimab in advanced cancers. Turning to the study itself: At doses from 0.01 to 10 mg/kg, patients were given intravenous ivuxolimab every 2 weeks.

Study conclusions and caveats: CD8+ T cells (on average) carried more expanded clones than CD4+ T cells. By week 6 at 0.1 to 3.0 mg/kg, blood CD4+ and CD8+ T cells had expanded clonally.

Assay: immunoSEQ multiplex PCR; the TCRdb copy retains only in-frame clones and omits some. This table holds over 90,000 clones, approximately 93% found once. Germline-derived CDR1 and CDR2 are SGDLS and YYNGEE. This CDR3 spans 17 amino acids. V lost 6 bases, J lost 3 bases, and 24 bases lay in between. Details on this clone: What it binds is unknown.

This TCR derives from an adult with an advanced solid tumor such as melanoma, head and neck, liver or kidney cancer. The sequenced sample was CD4+ or CD8+ T cells sorted from blood, obtained in a trial of the OX40 agonist ivuxolimab. The J gene is TRBJ1-2, the V gene TRBV9; TRBD1 might be the D (6 bases). The CDR3 protein is CASTQGSLGAIDYGYTF. CDR3 sequence (DNA): TGTGCCAGCACACAGGGCAGCCTGGGGGCAATCGACTATGGCTACACCTTC.